This T cell receptor beta chain comes out of a study of cytomegalovirus exposure and HLA in healthy donors. The CDR3 length is 13 residues. CDR1 is SQVTM, CDR2 ANQGSEA, per germline. V was trimmed by 8 bases and J by 4 bases, leaving 17 bases between them. Sequencing used immunoSEQ multiplex PCR; TCRdb keeps in-frame clones, though not all of them. Of 350,000 or so clones listed, just over 85% are singletons. The TCR was taken from a woman younger than 35 in good health and CMV-seronegative. Material for sequencing was PBMCs. This chain uses TRBV29-1 with TRBJ2-5; D may be TRBD2 (6 bases). CDR3 bases: TGCAGCTTAGCCCAGGTCGGGGGAGAGACCCAGTACTTC. Residues: CSLAQVGGETQYF.